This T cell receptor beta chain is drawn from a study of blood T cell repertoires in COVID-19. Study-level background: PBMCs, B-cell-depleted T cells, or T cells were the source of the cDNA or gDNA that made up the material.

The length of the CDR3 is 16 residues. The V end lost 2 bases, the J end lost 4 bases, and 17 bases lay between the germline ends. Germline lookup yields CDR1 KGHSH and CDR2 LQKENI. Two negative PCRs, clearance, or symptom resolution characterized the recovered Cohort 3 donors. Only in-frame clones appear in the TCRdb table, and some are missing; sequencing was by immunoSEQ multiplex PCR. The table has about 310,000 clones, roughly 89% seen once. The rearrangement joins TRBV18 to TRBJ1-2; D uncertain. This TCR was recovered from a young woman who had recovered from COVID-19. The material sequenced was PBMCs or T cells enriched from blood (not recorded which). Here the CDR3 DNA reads TGTGCCAGCTCACCAAAAAGCCCAGAGGTCCTCTATGGCTACACCTTC. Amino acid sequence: CASSPKSPEVLYGYTF.